The rows below give T cell receptor beta chains drawn from one sample of a study of control samples from healthy donors and cancer patients. Clones were sequenced by immunoSEQ multiplex PCR, and TCRdb holds only the in-frame ones, with some missing. The sample yields 95,000 to 100,000 clones, about 89% seen once. Sequencing input: blood. Receptor source: a man aged 25 to 40 in good health. CDR3s include the opening cysteine and the closing phenylalanine or tryptophan. The D gene is left open where the match is weak. Expanded clones get a size class; other rows say once, few or many, or leave the size out.

>TRBV7-2|NA|TRBJ1-5|NA
CASSLAADSNQPQHF
>TRBV9|NA|TRBJ2-5|NA
CASSATPRGQETQYF
>TRBV6-2/TRBV6-3|TRBD1|TRBJ1-5|NA
CASSPNTGGNQPQHF
>TRBV24-1|NA|TRBJ1-1|NA
CATSDSGKAEAFF
>TRBV2|TRBD1|TRBJ1-6|NA
CASSDRTGQNSPLHF
>TRBV19|NA|TRBJ2-1|NA
CASSAGDILLSSYNEQFF
>TRBV6-2/TRBV6-3|TRBD1|TRBJ2-3|NA
CASSSWTGSDTQYF
>TRBV28|NA|TRBJ2-5|NA
CASSLEGDLLGETQYF
>TRBV28|TRBD1|TRBJ1-1|NA
CASSLHPTGGAFF
>TRBV30|TRBD2|TRBJ2-7|NA
CAWSPEASGSRYEQYF
>TRBV25-1|TRBD1|TRBJ1-2|NA
CASSGGTASNYGYTF
>TRBV18|TRBD2|TRBJ2-3|NA
CASSPQAGGLTDTQYF
>TRBV5-4|TRBD2|TRBJ2-7|NA
CASSPTGTSVYEQYF
>TRBV18|NA|TRBJ1-6|NA
CASSPDVGSPVENSPLHF
>TRBV6-5|TRBD1|TRBJ1-2|NA
CASSRQGYGYTF
>TRBV28|NA|TRBJ1-3|NA
CASSLGRFSGNTIYF
>TRBV19|TRBD1|TRBJ1-5|NA
CASSITGTGDQPQHF
>TRBV5-1|TRBD1|TRBJ2-2|once
CASSQGQSNTGELFF
>TRBV4-1|NA|TRBJ2-1|NA
CASSQAGSSYNEQFF
>TRBV5-6|NA|TRBJ2-5|NA
CASSRTQVQETQYF
>TRBV6-5|NA|TRBJ2-2|NA
CASSYSGQWNTGELFF
>TRBV7-2|NA|TRBJ1-5|NA
CASSLGGLYNQPQHF
>TRBV20-1|NA|TRBJ1-1|NA
CSASGKLFMNTEAFF
>TRBV7-9|NA|TRBJ2-7|NA
CASSPTASYEQYF
>TRBV5-8|NA|TRBJ2-7|NA
CASSVPGRAYEQYF
>TRBV19|NA|TRBJ2-2|NA
CASSTPLNTGELFF
>TRBV4-3|TRBD2|TRBJ2-1|NA
CASSLGLAGHYNEQFF
>TRBV7-9|TRBD2|TRBJ2-1|NA
CASSYRRGLAERIEQFF
>TRBV24-1|NA|TRBJ2-1|few
CATSMDTPEQFF
>TRBV4-3|NA|TRBJ1-2|few
CASSQDDGGRGYTF
>TRBV4-1|NA|TRBJ2-2|NA
CASSLAPYPEVGSGELFF
>TRBV9|NA|TRBJ1-4|NA
CASSRLDRNEKLFF
>TRBV5-6|NA|TRBJ2-1|NA
CASSLGRSSYNEQFF
>TRBV28|NA|TRBJ2-7|NA
CASRSTTYEQYF
>TRBV27|TRBD1|TRBJ1-1|NA
CASRRTGGATEAFF
>TRBV4-2|TRBD1|TRBJ1-3|NA
CASSQVDRGANTIYF